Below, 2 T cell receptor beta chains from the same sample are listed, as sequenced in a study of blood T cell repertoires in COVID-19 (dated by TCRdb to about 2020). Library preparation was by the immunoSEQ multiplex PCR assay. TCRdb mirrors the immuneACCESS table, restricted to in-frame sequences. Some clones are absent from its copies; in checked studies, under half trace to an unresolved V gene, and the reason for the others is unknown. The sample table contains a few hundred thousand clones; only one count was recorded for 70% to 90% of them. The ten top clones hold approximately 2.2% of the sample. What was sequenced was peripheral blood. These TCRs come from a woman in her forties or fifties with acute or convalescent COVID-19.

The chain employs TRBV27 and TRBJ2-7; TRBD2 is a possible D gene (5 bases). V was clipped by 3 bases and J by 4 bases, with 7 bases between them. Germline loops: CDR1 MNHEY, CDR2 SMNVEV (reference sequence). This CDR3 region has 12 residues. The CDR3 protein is CASSFSGYEQYF. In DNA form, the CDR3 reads TGTGCCAGCAGTTTCAGCGGATACGAGCAGTACTTC.

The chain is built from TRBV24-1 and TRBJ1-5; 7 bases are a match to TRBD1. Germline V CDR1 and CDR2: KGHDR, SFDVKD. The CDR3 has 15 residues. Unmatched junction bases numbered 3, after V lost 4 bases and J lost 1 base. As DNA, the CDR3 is TGTGCCACCAGTGACACGACAGGGAGCAATCAGCCCCAGCATTTT. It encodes CATSDTTGSNQPQHF.